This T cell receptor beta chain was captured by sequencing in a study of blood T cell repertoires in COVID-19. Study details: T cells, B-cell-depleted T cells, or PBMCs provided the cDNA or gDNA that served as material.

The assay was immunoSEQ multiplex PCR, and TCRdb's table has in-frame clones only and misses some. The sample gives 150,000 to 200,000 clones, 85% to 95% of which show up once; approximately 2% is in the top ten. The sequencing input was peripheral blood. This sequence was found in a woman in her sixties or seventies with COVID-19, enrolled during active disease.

CDR3 coding DNA: TGTGCCAGCTCACCAGGGACACAGAATGAAAAACTGTTTTTT. This codes for CASSPGTQNEKLFF. This chain joins TRBV18 and TRBJ1-4; possibly TRBD1 for D (6 bases). Trimming shortened V by 2 bases and J by 5 bases, and 9 bases separated the two germline ends. CDR1 and CDR2 from the germline V gene are KGHSH and LQKENI. The CDR3 runs to 14 residues.